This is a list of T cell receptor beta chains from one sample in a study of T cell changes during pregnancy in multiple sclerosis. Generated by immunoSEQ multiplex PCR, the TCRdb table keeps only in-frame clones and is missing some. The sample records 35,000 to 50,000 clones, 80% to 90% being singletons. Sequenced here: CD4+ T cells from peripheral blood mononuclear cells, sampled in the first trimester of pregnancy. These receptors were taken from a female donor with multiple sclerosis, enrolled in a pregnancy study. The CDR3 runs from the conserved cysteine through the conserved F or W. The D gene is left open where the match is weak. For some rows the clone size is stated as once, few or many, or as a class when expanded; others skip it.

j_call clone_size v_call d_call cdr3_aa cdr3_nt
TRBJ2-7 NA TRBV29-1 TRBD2 CSVGRGLAGGAYEQYF TGCAGCGTTGGAAGAGGACTAGCGGGAGGCGCCTACGAGCAGTACTTC
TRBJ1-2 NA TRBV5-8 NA CASSLDGGHGYTF TGTGCCAGCAGCTTGGACGGGGGTCATGGCTACACCTTC
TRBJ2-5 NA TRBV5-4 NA CASSTDMGRKGETQYF TGTGCCAGCAGCACGGACATGGGAAGAAAAGGGGAGACCCAGTACTTC
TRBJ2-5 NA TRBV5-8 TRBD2 CASRGLAGVRETQYF TGTGCCAGCAGGGGACTAGCGGGAGTAAGAGAGACCCAGTACTTC
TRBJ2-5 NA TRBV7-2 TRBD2 CASSLGEGSGRLGETQYF TGTGCCAGCAGCTTGGGGGAAGGTAGCGGGAGGCTGGGGGAGACCCAGTACTTC
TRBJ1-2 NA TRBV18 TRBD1 CASSPWTGDSYGYTF TGTGCCAGCTCACCCTGGACAGGGGACTCCTATGGCTACACCTTC
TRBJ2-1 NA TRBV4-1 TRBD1 CASSQVGTGGYGEQFF TGCGCCAGCAGCCAAGTAGGGACAGGGGGCTACGGTGAGCAGTTCTTC
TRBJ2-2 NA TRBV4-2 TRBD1 CASSLSGGASGELFF TGTGCCAGCAGCCTTTCAGGGGGCGCATCCGGGGAGCTGTTTTTT
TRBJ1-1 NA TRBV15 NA CATSRAKNTEAFF TGTGCCACCAGCAGGGCAAAGAACACTGAAGCTTTCTTT
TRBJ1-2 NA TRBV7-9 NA CASSLTGIHHGYTF TGTGCCAGCAGCTTAACGGGGATCCATCATGGCTACACCTTC
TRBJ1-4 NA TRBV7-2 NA CASSFDFRSRGEKLFF TGTGCCAGCAGCTTCGATTTCAGGTCCCGAGGGGAAAAACTGTTTTTT
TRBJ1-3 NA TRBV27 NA CASSSQKPSSGNTIYF TGTGCCAGCAGTTCCCAGAAACCATCCTCTGGAAACACCATATATTTT
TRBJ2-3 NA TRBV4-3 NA CASSQEARITDTQYF TGCGCCAGCAGCCAAGAGGCCAGGATAACAGATACGCAGTATTTT
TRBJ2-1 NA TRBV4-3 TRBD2 CASSQDGTSRNEQFF TGCGCCAGCAGCCAAGATGGGACTAGCAGAAATGAGCAGTTCTTC
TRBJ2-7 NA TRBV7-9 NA CASSLNRDNYEQYF TGTGCCAGCAGCTTAAACCGGGACAACTACGAGCAGTACTTC
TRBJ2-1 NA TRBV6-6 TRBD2 CASSFSGSDPNEQFF TGTGCCAGCAGTTTTAGCGGGTCTGATCCCAATGAGCAGTTCTTC
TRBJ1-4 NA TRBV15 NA CATSRGEGSNEKLFF TGTGCCACCAGCAGAGGGGAGGGGTCCAATGAAAAACTGTTTTTT
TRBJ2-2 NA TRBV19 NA CASRARTNTGELFF TGTGCCAGTAGGGCCAGGACGAACACCGGGGAGCTGTTTTTT
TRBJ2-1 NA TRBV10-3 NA CAIPPGWVNEQFF TGTGCCATCCCCCCGGGGTGGGTGAATGAGCAGTTCTTC
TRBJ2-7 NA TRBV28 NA CASRSGNYEQYF TGTGCCAGCAGGAGCGGAAACTACGAGCAGTACTTC
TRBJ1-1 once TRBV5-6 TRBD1 CASRPDRGLEAFF TGTGCCAGCAGGCCCGACAGGGGCCTTGAAGCTTTCTTT
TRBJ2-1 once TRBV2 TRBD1 CASTELGTGSVYEQFF TGTGCCAGCACTGAATTGGGGACAGGGTCAGTATATGAGCAGTTCTTC
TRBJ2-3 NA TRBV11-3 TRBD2 CASSPGLDEVTDTQYF TGTGCCAGCAGCCCGGGACTAGATGAAGTCACAGATACGCAGTATTTT
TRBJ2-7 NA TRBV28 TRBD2 CASRAVAGGRYEQYF TGTGCCAGCAGAGCCGTAGCGGGAGGGCGCTACGAGCAGTACTTC
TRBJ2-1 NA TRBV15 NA CATSRGGGEQFF TGTGCCACCAGCAGGGGAGGGGGTGAGCAGTTCTTC
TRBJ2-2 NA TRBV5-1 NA CASSLRGAGGELFF TGCGCCAGCAGCTTGCGGGGGGCAGGAGGGGAGCTGTTTTTT
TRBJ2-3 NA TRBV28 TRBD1 CASSLWTGTSTDTQYF TGTGCCAGCAGTTTGTGGACAGGGACTAGCACAGATACGCAGTATTTT
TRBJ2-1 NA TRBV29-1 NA CSGSVLATGWYNEQFF TGCAGCGGGTCCGTTTTGGCGACGGGATGGTACAATGAGCAGTTCTTC
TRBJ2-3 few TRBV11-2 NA CASSTDPTDTQYF TGTGCCAGCAGCACAGACCCCACAGATACGCAGTATTTT
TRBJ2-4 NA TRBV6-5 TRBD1 CASSSPGGWSKNIQYF TGTGCCAGCAGTTCTCCAGGGGGCTGGAGCAAAAACATTCAGTACTTC
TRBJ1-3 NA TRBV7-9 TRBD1 CASSPRQGPKSGNTIYF TGTGCCAGCAGCCCGCGACAGGGGCCAAAATCTGGAAACACCATATATTTT
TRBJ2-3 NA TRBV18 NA CASSSRQASTDTQYF TGTGCCAGCTCATCCCGACAGGCTAGCACAGATACGCAGTATTTT
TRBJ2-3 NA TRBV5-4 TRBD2 CASSTGLAVPTDTQYF TGTGCCAGCAGCACGGGACTAGCGGTCCCCACAGATACGCAGTATTTT